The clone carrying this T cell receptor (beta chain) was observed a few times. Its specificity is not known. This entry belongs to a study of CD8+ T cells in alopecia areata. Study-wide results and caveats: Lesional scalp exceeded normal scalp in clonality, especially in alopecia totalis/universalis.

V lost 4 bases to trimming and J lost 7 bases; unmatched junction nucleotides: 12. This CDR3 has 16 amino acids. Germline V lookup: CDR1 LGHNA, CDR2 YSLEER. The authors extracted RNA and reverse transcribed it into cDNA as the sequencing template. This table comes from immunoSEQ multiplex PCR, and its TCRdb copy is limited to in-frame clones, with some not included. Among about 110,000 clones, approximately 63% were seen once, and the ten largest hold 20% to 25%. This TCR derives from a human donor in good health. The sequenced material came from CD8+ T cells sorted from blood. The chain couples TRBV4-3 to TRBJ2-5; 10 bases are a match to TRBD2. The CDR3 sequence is CASSPGLAAAGGTQYF. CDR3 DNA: TGCGCCAGCAGCCCTGGACTAGCGGCGGCAGGGGGGACCCAGTACTTC.